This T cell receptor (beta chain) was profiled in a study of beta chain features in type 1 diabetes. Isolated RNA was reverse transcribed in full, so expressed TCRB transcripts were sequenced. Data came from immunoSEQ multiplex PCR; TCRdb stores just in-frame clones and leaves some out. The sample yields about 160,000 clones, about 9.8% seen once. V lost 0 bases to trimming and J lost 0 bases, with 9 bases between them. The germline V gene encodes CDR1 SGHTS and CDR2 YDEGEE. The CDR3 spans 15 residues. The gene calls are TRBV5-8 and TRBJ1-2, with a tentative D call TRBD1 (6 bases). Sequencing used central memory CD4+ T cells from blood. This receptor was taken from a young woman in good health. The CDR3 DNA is TGTGCCAGCAGCTTGGAGGGGGTCCCTAACTATGGCTACACCTTC. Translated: CASSLEGVPNYGYTF.